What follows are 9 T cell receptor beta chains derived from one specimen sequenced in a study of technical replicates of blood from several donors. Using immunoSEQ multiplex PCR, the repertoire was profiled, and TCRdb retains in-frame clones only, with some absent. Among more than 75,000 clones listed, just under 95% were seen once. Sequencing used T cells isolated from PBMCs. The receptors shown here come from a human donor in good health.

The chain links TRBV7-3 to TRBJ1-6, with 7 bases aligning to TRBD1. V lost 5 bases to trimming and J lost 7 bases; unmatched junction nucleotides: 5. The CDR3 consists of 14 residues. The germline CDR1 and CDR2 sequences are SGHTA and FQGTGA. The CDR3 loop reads CASSPGQPNSPLHF. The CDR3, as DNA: TGTGCCAGCAGCCCGGGACAGCCCAATTCACCCCTCCACTTT. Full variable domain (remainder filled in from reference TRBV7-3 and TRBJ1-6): GAGVSQTPSNKVTEKGKYVELRCDPISGHTALYWYRQSLGQGPEFLIYFQGTGAADDSGLPNDRFFAVRPEGSVSTLKIQRTERGDSAVYLCASSPGQPNSPLHFGNGTRLTVT.

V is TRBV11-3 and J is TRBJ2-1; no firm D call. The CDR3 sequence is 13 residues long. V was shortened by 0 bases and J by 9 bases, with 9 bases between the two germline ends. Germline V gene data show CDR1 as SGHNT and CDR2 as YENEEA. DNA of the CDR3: TGTGCCAGCAGCTTAGATTCTCGAGGTGAGCAGTTCTTC. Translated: CASSLDSRGEQFF.

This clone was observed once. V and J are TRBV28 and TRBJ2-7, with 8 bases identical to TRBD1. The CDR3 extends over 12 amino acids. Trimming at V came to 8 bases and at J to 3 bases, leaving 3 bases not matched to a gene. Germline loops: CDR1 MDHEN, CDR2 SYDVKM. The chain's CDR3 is CASRGQVYEQYF. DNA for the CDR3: TGTGCCAGCCGGGGACAGGTCTACGAGCAGTACTTC.

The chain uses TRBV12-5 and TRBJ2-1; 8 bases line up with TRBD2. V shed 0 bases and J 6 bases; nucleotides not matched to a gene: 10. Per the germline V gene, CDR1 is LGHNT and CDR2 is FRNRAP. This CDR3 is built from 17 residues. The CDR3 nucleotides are TGTGCTAGTGGTTTGGTACTGGGACTAGTATCCGGCAATGAGCAGTTCTTC. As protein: CASGLVLGLVSGNEQFF.

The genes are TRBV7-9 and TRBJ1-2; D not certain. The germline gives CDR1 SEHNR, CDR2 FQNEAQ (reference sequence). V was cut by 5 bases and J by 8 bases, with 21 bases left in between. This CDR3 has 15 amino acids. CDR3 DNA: TGTGCCAGCAGCCTCCGGGAGACCCCTCGATGGGGCTACACCTTC. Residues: CASSLRETPRWGYTF.

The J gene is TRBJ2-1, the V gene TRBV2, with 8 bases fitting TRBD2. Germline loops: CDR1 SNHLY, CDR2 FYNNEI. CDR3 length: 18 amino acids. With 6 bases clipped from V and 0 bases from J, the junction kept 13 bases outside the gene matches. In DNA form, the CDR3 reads TGTGCCAGCAGCCCCACGGGGGGGCCGGCCTTCTCCTACAATGAGCAGTTCTTC. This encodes CASSPTGGPAFSYNEQFF.

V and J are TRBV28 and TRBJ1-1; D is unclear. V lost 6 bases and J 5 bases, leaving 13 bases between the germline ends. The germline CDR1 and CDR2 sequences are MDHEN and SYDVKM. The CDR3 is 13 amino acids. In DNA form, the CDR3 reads TGTGCCAGCAGATCCCGGGGAGGTACTGAAGCTTTCTTT. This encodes CASRSRGGTEAFF.

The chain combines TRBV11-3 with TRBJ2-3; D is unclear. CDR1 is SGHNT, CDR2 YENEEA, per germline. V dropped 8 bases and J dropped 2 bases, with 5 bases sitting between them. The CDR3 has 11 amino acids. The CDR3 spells CASVATDTQYF. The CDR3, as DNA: TGTGCCAGCGTGGCCACAGATACGCAGTATTTT.

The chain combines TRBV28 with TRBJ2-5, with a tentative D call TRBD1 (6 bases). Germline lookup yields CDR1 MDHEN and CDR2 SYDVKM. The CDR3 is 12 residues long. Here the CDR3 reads CAISGTGETQYF. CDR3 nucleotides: TGTGCGATCAGCGGTACAGGGGAGACCCAGTACTTC.